Listed below are T cell receptor beta chains from one sample, sequenced in a study of T-cell memory formation after mild COVID-19. From the 5' RACE reads, TCRdb called clonotypes with MiXCR, one entry per CDR3 protein. Among more than 300,000 distinct CDR3 sequences listed, roughly an eighth were seen once. The sequencing sample was made of PBMCs or a T cell subset sorted from them (not recorded which). The receptor source for this set is a man aged 18 to 29 who had mild COVID-19 (a few samples of this study predate the infection). Cell type and time point are not known. The CDR3 runs from the conserved cysteine through the conserved F or W. The D gene is left open where the match is weak. Size is omitted from some rows. Given values are once, few, many or a class for expanded clones.

TRBD2	-	TRBV7-9	TRBJ2-5	TGTGCCAGCAGCTTGACTAGCGGGAGAGAAGAGACCCAGTACTTC	CASSLTSGREETQYF
-	few	TRBV2	TRBJ2-3	TGTGCCAGCAGTGAATGGAGGTCAGGGGAGCTTACAGATACGCAGTATTTT	CASSEWRSGELTDTQYF
-	few	TRBV7-2	TRBJ1-5	TGTGCCAGCAGCTTAGTTTGGGGCGGCAATCAGCCCCAGCATTTT	CASSLVWGGNQPQHF
TRBD2	few	TRBV12-3/TRBV12-4	TRBJ2-3	TGTGCCAGCAGTTCTGGTCGGGGACTAGCGGGGGAAGATACGCAGTATTTT	CASSSGRGLAGEDTQYF
-	-	TRBV12-3/TRBV12-4	TRBJ1-2	TGTGCCAGCACCCCCGGGAGAACTCATGGCTACACCTTC	CASTPGRTHGYTF
TRBD2	-	TRBV12-3/TRBV12-4	TRBJ2-3	TGTGCCAGCACCGACTTTAGCGGGGGGGCGATAGATACGCAGTATTTT	CASTDFSGGAIDTQYF
-	-	TRBV6-4	TRBJ2-2	TGTGCCAGCAGTGACTCGAGGGGGGTCTCCACCGGGGAGCTGTTTTTT	CASSDSRGVSTGELFF
TRBD1	many	TRBV5-1	TRBJ1-5	TGCGCCAGCAGCCAAAGACAGGGGTCGAATCAGCCCCAGCATTTT	CASSQRQGSNQPQHF
-	-	TRBV5-1	TRBJ1-2	TGCGCCAGCAGCTTGGATGGGGGGAGTTTGGGCTATGGCTACACCTTC	CASSLDGGSLGYGYTF
-	-	TRBV12-3/TRBV12-4	TRBJ1-6	TGTGCCAGCAGTTTGGGGAGAGGCAATTCACCCCTCCACTTT	CASSLGRGNSPLHF
-	many	TRBV20-1	TRBJ2-7	TGCAGTGCTAGAGATCGGGACGGATCCTACGAGCAGTACTTC	CSARDRDGSYEQYF
-	-	TRBV2	TRBJ1-1	TGTGCCAGTATTGTGACAGGTCCCGCTTTCTTT	CASIVTGPAFF
-	-	TRBV20-1	TRBJ2-2	TGCAGTGCCTCGCGTGGGGGGACTCTCGGCGGGGAGCTGTTTTTT	CSASRGGTLGGELFF
-	few	TRBV12-3/TRBV12-4	TRBJ2-2	TGTGCCAGCAGTCCGCCGGGCTCCGCGAACACCGGGGAGCTGTTTTTT	CASSPPGSANTGELFF
TRBD2	-	TRBV20-1	TRBJ2-1	TGCAGTGCCCGCCCGGGACTAGCGGGGGGCAATGAGCAGTTCTTC	CSARPGLAGGNEQFF
-	few	TRBV5-1	TRBJ2-1	TGCGCCAGCAGCTTGCGGGCCGATAGGGGTTACAATGAGCAGTTCTTC	CASSLRADRGYNEQFF
TRBD1	-	TRBV29-1	TRBJ2-7	TGCAGCGTTGGGCATCGGGACAGGGTTTACGAGCAGTACTTC	CSVGHRDRVYEQYF
TRBD1	-	TRBV12-3/TRBV12-4	TRBJ1-6	TGTGCCAGCAGTGGGACAGGCCCGAGCTCCTATAATTCACCCCTCCACTTT	CASSGTGPSSYNSPLHF
-	few	TRBV5-4	TRBJ2-6	TGTGCCAGCAGCGGAACAGACTCTGGGGCCAACGTCCTGACTTTC	CASSGTDSGANVLTF
-	many	TRBV5-1	TRBJ2-3	TGCGCCAGCAGCGAGCGAGGGAACTTCCTTCCAGATACGCAGTATTTT	CASSERGNFLPDTQYF
TRBD1	few	TRBV20-1	TRBJ2-3	TGCAGTGCTAGAGGGGGACAGGGGCCAGATACGCAGTATTTT	CSARGGQGPDTQYF
TRBD1	-	TRBV6-4	TRBJ2-3	TGTGCCAGCAGTGACTCCGCAGGGACAGGGGGCACAGATACGCAGTATTTT	CASSDSAGTGGTDTQYF
-	few	TRBV3-1	TRBJ2-2	TGTGCCAGCAGCCAAGATCCCGGGGAGACCGGGGAGCTGTTTTTT	CASSQDPGETGELFF
-	few	TRBV19	TRBJ2-5	TGTGCCAGTAGTAGGACAGCCCGGCAAGAGACCCAGTACTTC	CASSRTARQETQYF
-	few	TRBV7-9	TRBJ1-1	TGTGCCAGCACAAACAGGGAATCTGAAGCTTTCTTT	CASTNRESEAFF
TRBD1	-	TRBV5-8	TRBJ1-6	TGTGCCAGCAGCGGTACCGGGACAGGGCGACATAATTCACCCCTCCACTTT	CASSGTGTGRHNSPLHF
-	few	TRBV4-2	TRBJ1-4	TGTGCCAGCAGCCAAGTTCAGGAAAAACTGTTTTTT	CASSQVQEKLFF
-	many	TRBV4-2	TRBJ2-4	TGTGCCAGCAGCCAAGCTATCGCCCGGTTCCTCGACATTCAGTACTTC	CASSQAIARFLDIQYF
-	-	TRBV3-1	TRBJ2-2	TGTGCCAGCAGCCCACCCGAACTGGGAATAGAAGCCGGGGAGCTGTTTTTT	CASSPPELGIEAGELFF
-	once	TRBV13	TRBJ2-1	TGTGCCAGCAGCTTATCTTACGGGGGCCGCTCCTACAATGAGCAGTTCTTC	CASSLSYGGRSYNEQFF
TRBD1	-	TRBV7-2	TRBJ2-1	TGTGCCAGCAGCTTAGCCCTTGGACAGGTTGGGATATTCTTC	CASSLALGQVGIFF
TRBD1	-	TRBV12-3/TRBV12-4	TRBJ1-1	TGTGCCAGCAGTTTGACAGGGTATGAGGAATCGGCTTTCTTT	CASSLTGYEESAFF
TRBD1	-	TRBV7-9	TRBJ2-7	TGTGCCAGCAGTCCTATGACAGGGGTTGCCTACGAGCAGTACTTC	CASSPMTGVAYEQYF
-	-	TRBV9	TRBJ1-6	TGTGCCAGCAGGGAGGGGGGGAATTCACCCCTCCACTTT	CASREGGNSPLHF
-	-	TRBV20-1	TRBJ2-5	TGCAGTGTCCGGCCCCAGCGGCAAGAGACCCAGTACTTC	CSVRPQRQETQYF
-	few	TRBV4-1	TRBJ1-1	TGCGCCAGCAGCCAAGATGGGGATATCCCTGAAGCTTTCTTT	CASSQDGDIPEAFF
-	few	TRBV6-6	TRBJ1-2	TGTGCCAGCAGCCTGGGACCGGGGCGGGGCTACACCTTC	CASSLGPGRGYTF
-	-	TRBV5-1	TRBJ1-1	TGCGCCAGCAGCTTGTGGGAGGTGGGCACTGAAGCTTTCTTT	CASSLWEVGTEAFF
-	many	TRBV18	TRBJ2-7	TGTGCCAGCTCACCGGGCGGCACCTACGAGCAGTACTTC	CASSPGGTYEQYF
TRBD2	-	TRBV7-2	TRBJ2-5	TGTGCCAGCAGCTTAGGGGTAGCGGGGGGCGAACAAGAGACCCAGTACTTC	CASSLGVAGGEQETQYF
TRBD1	few	TRBV30	TRBJ2-4	TGTGCCTGGAGTGTTGACAGGGGTAACATTCAGTACTTC	CAWSVDRGNIQYF
-	few	TRBV7-9	TRBJ2-3	TGTGCCAGCAGCCCTCGTTCGAAGAGCACAGATACGCAGTATTTT	CASSPRSKSTDTQYF
TRBD2	-	TRBV5-1	TRBJ2-3	TGCGCCAGCAGCTTGGACGGGGGGGCAGATACGCAGTATTTT	CASSLDGGADTQYF
-	-	TRBV6-1	TRBJ2-3	TGTGCCAGCAGACCAGTAGATAGAAGCTTTGCCACAGATACGCAGTATTTT	CASRPVDRSFATDTQYF
TRBD2	few	TRBV4-1	TRBJ2-3	TGCGCCAGCAGCCTCGGGAGGGGCGGGGGGCCGACAGATACGCAGTATTTT	CASSLGRGGGPTDTQYF
-	-	TRBV27	TRBJ2-3	TGTGCCAGCAGTTTTCCGGGACTGGATACGCAGTATTTT	CASSFPGLDTQYF
-	few	TRBV11-2	TRBJ2-7	TGTGCCAGCAGCTTAGGCCCTCATTCCTACGAGCAGTACTTC	CASSLGPHSYEQYF